This T cell receptor beta chain was sequenced in a study of Ad26.COV2.S vaccination and SARS-CoV-2 variants. Trimming removed 8 bases at V and 4 bases at J, with 17 bases between. The CDR3 contains 14 residues. Per germline, CDR1 SNHLY and CDR2 FYNNEI. Clones were read by immunoSEQ multiplex PCR, and TCRdb kept only the in-frame ones, dropping some. In the table there are roughly 700,000 clones, roughly nine tenths of which are singletons. The sample's treatment: roughly 18 received Ad26.COV2.S at low or high dose, single or two shots; roughly five received placebo; per-sample allocation not given. Day 63 after the first injection of vaccine or placebo was the sampling time.

The rearrangement joins TRBV2 to TRBJ1-1; D may be TRBD1 (5 bases). This specimen was peripheral blood, taken in a trial of Ad26.COV2.S vaccine versus placebo. This receptor was taken from a person aged 18-60 years who received the Ad26.COV2.S COVID-19 vaccine or a placebo. The CDR3 sequence is CASSVSRGGTEAFF. The CDR3 DNA reads as TGTGCCAGCTCAGTGTCCCGTGGGGGCACTGAAGCTTTCTTT. Combining the CDR3 with reference TRBV2 and TRBJ1-1 gives the whole variable domain EPEVTQTPSHQVTQMGQEVILRCVPISNHLYFYWYRQILGQKVEFLVSFYNNEISEKSEIFDDQFSVERPDGSNFTLKIRSTKLEDSAMYFCASSVSRGGTEAFFGQGTRLTVV.